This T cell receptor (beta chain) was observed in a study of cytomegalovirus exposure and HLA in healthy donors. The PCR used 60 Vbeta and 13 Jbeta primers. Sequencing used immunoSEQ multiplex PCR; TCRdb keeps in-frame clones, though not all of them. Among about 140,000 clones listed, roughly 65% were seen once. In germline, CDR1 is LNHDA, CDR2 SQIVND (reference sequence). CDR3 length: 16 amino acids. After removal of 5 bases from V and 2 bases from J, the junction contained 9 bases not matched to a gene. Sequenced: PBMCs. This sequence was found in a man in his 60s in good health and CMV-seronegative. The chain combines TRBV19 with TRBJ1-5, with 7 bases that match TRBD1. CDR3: CASSQADRLGNQPQHF. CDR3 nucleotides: TGTGCCAGTAGTCAAGCGGACAGGTTGGGCAATCAGCCCCAGCATTTT.